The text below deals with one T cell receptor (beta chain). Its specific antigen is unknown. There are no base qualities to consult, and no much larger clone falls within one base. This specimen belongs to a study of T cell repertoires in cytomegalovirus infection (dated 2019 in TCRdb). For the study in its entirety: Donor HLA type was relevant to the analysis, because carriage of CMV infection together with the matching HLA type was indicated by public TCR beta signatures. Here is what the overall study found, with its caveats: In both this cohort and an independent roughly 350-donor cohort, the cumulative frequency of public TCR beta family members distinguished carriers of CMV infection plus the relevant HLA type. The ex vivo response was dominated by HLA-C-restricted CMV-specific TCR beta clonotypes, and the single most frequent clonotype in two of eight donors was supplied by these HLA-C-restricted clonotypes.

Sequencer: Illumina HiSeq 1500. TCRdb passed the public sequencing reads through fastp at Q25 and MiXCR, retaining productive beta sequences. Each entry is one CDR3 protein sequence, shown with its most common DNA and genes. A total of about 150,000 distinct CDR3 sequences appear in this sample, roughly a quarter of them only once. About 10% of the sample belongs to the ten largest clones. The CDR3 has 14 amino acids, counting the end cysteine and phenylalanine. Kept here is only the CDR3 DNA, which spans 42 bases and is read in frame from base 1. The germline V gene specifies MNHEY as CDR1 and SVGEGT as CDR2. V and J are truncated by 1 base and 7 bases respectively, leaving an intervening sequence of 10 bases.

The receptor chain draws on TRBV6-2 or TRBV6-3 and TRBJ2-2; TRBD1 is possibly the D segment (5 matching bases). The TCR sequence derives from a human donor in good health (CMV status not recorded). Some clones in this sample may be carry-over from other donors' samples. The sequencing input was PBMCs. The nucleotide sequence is TGTGCCAGCAGTTACTTCTCAGGGAACGGGGAGCTGTTTTTT. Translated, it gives CASSYFSGNGELFF.